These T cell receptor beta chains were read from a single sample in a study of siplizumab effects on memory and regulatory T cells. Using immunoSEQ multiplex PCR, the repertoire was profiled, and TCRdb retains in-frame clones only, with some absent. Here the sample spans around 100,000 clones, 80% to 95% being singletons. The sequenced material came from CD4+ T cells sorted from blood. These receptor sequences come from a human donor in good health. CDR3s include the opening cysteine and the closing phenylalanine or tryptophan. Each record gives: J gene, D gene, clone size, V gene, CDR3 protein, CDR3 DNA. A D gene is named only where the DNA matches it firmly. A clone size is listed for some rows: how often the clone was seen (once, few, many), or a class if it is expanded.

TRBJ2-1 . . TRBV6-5 CASSYRLDVSNEQFF TGTGCCAGCAGTTACAGACTAGATGTAAGCAATGAGCAGTTCTTC
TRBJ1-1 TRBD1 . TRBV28 CASSSQGAGNTEAFF TGTGCCAGCAGTTCACAGGGGGCAGGGAACACTGAAGCTTTCTTT
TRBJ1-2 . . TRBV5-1 CASSLGASYGYTF TGCGCCAGCAGCTTGGGGGCCTCCTATGGCTACACCTTC
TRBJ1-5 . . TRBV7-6 CASSLGGFNQPQHF TGTGCCAGCAGCTTAGGAGGGTTCAATCAGCCCCAGCATTTT
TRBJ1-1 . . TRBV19 CASSIHRSWGGEAFF TGTGCCAGTAGTATACACCGATCGTGGGGGGGTGAAGCTTTCTTT
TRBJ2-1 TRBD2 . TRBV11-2 CASSQLTSGYNEQFF TGTGCCAGCAGCCAATTGACTAGCGGATACAATGAGCAGTTCTTC
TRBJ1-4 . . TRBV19 CASSIGPFNEKLFF TGTGCCAGTAGTATAGGACCCTTCAATGAAAAACTGTTTTTT
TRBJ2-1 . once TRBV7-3 CASSLEGNEQFF TGTGCCAGCAGCTTAGAGGGCAATGAGCAGTTCTTC
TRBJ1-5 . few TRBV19 CASAGAGNQPQHF TGTGCCAGTGCCGGGGCCGGCAATCAGCCCCAGCATTTT
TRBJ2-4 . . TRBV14 CASSSGEGWGLAKNIQYF TGTGCCAGCAGCTCAGGAGAAGGGTGGGGGTTAGCCAAAAACATTCAGTACTTC
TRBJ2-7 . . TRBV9 CASSLFGGATYEQYF TGTGCCAGCAGCTTATTCGGGGGAGCCACCTACGAGCAGTACTTC
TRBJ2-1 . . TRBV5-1 CASSLENEQFF TGCGCCAGCAGCTTGGAAAATGAGCAGTTCTTC
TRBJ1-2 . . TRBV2 CASARQGANYGYTF TGTGCCAGCGCTCGGCAAGGGGCCAACTATGGCTACACCTTC
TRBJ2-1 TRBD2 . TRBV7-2 CASRPYTSGEQFF TGTGCCAGCAGGCCATATACTAGCGGCGAGCAGTTCTTC
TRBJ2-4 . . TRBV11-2 CASSVPGLLKNIQYF TGTGCCAGCAGCGTGCCGGGACTTCTCAAAAACATTCAGTACTTC
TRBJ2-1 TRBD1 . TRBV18 CASSPLFGQGNEQFF TGTGCCAGCTCACCCCTCTTCGGACAGGGCAATGAGCAGTTCTTC
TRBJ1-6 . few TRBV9 CASSVGRETNSPLHF TGTGCCAGCAGCGTAGGGAGGGAAACTAATTCACCCCTCCACTTT
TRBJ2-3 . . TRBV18 CASSPYSVSTDTQYF TGTGCCAGCTCACCGTACTCGGTTAGCACAGATACGCAGTATTTT
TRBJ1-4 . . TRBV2 CASSFWDINEKLFF TGTGCCAGCAGCTTCTGGGACATAAATGAAAAACTGTTTTTT
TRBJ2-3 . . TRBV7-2 CASSLALTDTQYF TGTGCCAGCAGCTTAGCGCTGACAGATACGCAGTATTTT
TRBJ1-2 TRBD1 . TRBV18 CASSPTDRLYTF TGTGCCAGCTCACCCACGGACAGGCTCTACACCTTC
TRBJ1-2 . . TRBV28 CASSDGLIYGYTF TGTGCCAGCAGCGACGGACTAATCTATGGCTACACCTTC
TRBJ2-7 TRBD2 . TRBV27 CASSPRASGILRMEQYF TGTGCCAGCAGCCCCCGGGCTAGCGGTATACTACGTATGGAGCAGTACTTC
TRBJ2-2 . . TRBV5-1 CASSSGENTGELFF TGCGCCAGCAGCTCTGGGGAGAACACCGGGGAGCTGTTTTTT
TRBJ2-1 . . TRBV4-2 CASSQGGWTEQFF TGTGCCAGCAGCCAAGGGGGCTGGACTGAGCAGTTCTTC
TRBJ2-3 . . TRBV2 CASKSFRTSTDTQYF TGTGCCAGCAAGAGTTTCCGGACTAGCACAGATACGCAGTATTTT
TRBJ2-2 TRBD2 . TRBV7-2 CASSLFMRGATGELFF TGTGCCAGCAGCTTATTCATGCGGGGGGCCACCGGGGAGCTGTTTTTT
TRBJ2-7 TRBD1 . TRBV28 CASSETGIVFYEQYF TGTGCCAGCAGCGAGACAGGGATTGTTTTCTACGAGCAGTACTTC
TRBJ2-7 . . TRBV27 CASRRQVSTYYEQYF TGTGCCAGCAGGAGACAGGTTTCCACCTACTACGAGCAGTACTTC
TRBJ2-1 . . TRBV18 CASSPGALLGNEQFF TGTGCCAGCTCACCAGGGGCCCTATTGGGGAATGAGCAGTTCTTC
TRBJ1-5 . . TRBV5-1 CASSLDGTNFLQPQHF TGCGCCAGCAGCTTGGATGGGACAAATTTTCTTCAGCCCCAGCATTTT
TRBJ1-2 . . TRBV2 CASSVLRGGGYGYTF TGTGCCAGCAGTGTTCTTAGGGGAGGTGGCTATGGCTACACCTTC
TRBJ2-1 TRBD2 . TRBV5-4 CASSLALAGGSNEQFF TGTGCCAGCAGCTTGGCACTAGCGGGGGGTTCCAATGAGCAGTTCTTC
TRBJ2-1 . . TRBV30 CAWTGDTYNEQFF TGTGCCTGGACAGGGGATACCTACAATGAGCAGTTCTTC
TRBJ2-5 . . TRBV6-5 CASSQGETQYF TGTGCCAGCAGCCAGGGGGAGACCCAGTACTTC
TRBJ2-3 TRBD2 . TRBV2 CASSGTSGTDTQYF TGTGCCAGCAGTGGGACTAGCGGCACAGATACGCAGTATTTT
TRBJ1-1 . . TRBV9 CASSSLPSGSAEAFF TGTGCCAGCAGCTCTCTTCCGTCAGGGAGCGCTGAAGCTTTCTTT
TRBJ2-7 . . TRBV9 CASSVVETRGEQYF TGTGCCAGCAGCGTAGTGGAGACCCGGGGCGAGCAGTACTTC
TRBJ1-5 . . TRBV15 CATSRGGGQPQHF TGTGCCACCAGCAGAGGTGGCGGTCAGCCCCAGCATTTT
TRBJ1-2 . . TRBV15 CATSRDRANYGYTF TGTGCCACCAGCAGAGACAGAGCTAACTATGGCTACACCTTC
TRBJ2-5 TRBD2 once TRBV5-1 CASSAGTSGGLSLETQYF TGCGCCAGCAGCGCCGGGACTAGCGGGGGGTTGTCCTTAGAGACCCAGTACTTC
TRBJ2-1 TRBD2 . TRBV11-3 CASSPRLAGYNEQFF TGTGCCAGCAGCCCTCGACTAGCGGGATACAATGAGCAGTTCTTC
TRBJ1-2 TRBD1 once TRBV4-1 CANSRDRGNYGYTF TGCGCCAACAGCCGGGACAGGGGCAACTATGGCTACACCTTC
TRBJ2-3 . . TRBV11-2 CASSLDRDGNYF TGTGCCAGCAGCTTAGATCGTGATGGGAACTATTTT
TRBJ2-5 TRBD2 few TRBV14 CASSQQLAGSQETQYF TGTGCCAGCAGCCAACAGCTAGCGGGCTCCCAAGAGACCCAGTACTTC
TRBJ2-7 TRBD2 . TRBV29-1 CSVEDLLGTGLGNYEQYF TGCAGCGTTGAAGACTTACTAGGGACCGGACTAGGGAACTACGAGCAGTACTTC
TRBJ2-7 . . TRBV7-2 CASSDPQGIGYEQYF TGTGCCAGCAGCGATCCACAGGGAATAGGCTACGAGCAGTACTTC
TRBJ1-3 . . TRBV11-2 CASSSTLTGNTIYF TGTGCCAGCAGCTCGACATTGACTGGAAACACCATATATTTT
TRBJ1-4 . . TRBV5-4 CASSLGGFANEKLFF TGTGCCAGCAGCTTGGGGGGTTTTGCTAATGAAAAACTGTTTTTT
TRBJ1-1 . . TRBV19 CASSPFTGPEVTEAFF TGTGCCAGTTCCCCCTTCACAGGGCCCGAGGTCACTGAAGCTTTCTTT
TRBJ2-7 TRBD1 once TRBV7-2 CASSQGQGIDEQYF TGTGCCAGCAGCCAAGGACAGGGTATCGACGAGCAGTACTTC
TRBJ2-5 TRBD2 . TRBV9 CASSVGDSGGAAETQYF TGTGCCAGCAGCGTAGGAGATAGCGGGGGGGCCGCAGAGACCCAGTACTTC
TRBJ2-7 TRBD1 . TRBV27 CASIARTGGGEQYF TGTGCCAGCATCGCCCGGACAGGGGGCGGCGAGCAGTACTTC